This T cell receptor (beta chain) was recovered during a study of beta chain features in type 1 diabetes. Study results and limitations: Within the patient group, naive, central memory and Treg TCRB repertoires appeared more similar to each other than within healthy donors.

Germline V CDR1 and CDR2: SQVTM, ANQGSEA. The CDR3 runs 13 residues. Trimming cost V 0 bases and J 4 bases; bases outside gene matches: 1. The sample holds a few counts of this clone. Its matching antigen is unknown. Sequenced material consisted of expressed TCRB transcripts (all of the isolated RNA was reverse transcribed). The assay was immunoSEQ multiplex PCR, and TCRdb's table has in-frame clones only and misses some. The profile shows fewer than 250,000 clones, over 8.5% of them singletons. This sequence was found in a woman aged 18-29 years in good health. The gene calls are TRBV29-1 and TRBJ1-1; 8 bases fit TRBD1. The sequenced sample consisted of naive CD4+ T cells from blood. The CDR3 loop is CSVEEDRATEAFF. CDR3 nucleotide sequence: TGCAGCGTTGAAGAGGACAGGGCCACTGAAGCTTTCTTT.